The 20 T cell receptor beta chains below come from one sample, sequenced in a study of graft-versus-host responses after intestinal transplantation. These receptors lack a known antigen. Generated by immunoSEQ multiplex PCR, the TCRdb table keeps only in-frame clones and is missing some. This repertoire shows around 88,000 clones, around four fifths found once; its top ten account for approximately 17%. This sample comprised unstimulated CD8+ T cells sorted from spleen or lymph node cells, obtained before intestinal transplant. These TCRs come from a human donor who received an intestinal transplant.

The V call is TRBV4-2, the J call TRBJ2-1, with no clear D. V lost 3 bases to trimming and J lost 4 bases, with 7 bases between them. CDR1 is LGHNA, CDR2 YNFKEQ, per germline. The CDR3 extends over 13 amino acids. CDR3 sequence: CASSHLRYNEQFF. The CDR3 region has the DNA TGTGCCAGCAGCCATCTAAGGTACAATGAGCAGTTCTTC.

The genes are TRBV4-1 and TRBJ1-5; 7 positions match TRBD1. CDR3 length: 16 residues. Germline assignment: CDR1 MGHRA and CDR2 YSYEKL. The trim removed 3 bases at V and 4 bases at J, leaving 9 bases unmatched. CDR3 DNA: TGCGCCAGCAGCCACTCCAGGACAGGCGGAAATCAGCCCCAGCATTTT. Residues: CASSHSRTGGNQPQHF.

The V and J genes are TRBV10-3 and TRBJ2-3; the match to TRBD1 covers 9 bases. CDR3 size: 17 residues. J was trimmed by 1 base and V by 4 bases; bases with no gene match: 9. Germline CDR1 reads ENHRY; CDR2 reads SYGVKD. This chain's CDR3 is CAISVSDRGLGTDTQYF. In DNA form, the CDR3 reads TGTGCCATCAGTGTATCTGACAGGGGGTTAGGCACAGATACGCAGTATTTT.

The rearrangement links TRBV2 to TRBJ2-1; maybe TRBD2 (5 bases). The germline V gene has CDR1 SNHLY and CDR2 FYNNEI. Trimming removed 4 bases at V and 13 bases at J, with 11 bases between. This CDR3 is 11 amino acids long. The CDR3 sequence: CASSAAAGQFF. CDR3 nucleotide sequence: TGTGCCAGCAGTGCGGCGGCGGGCCAGTTCTTC.

CDR3 nucleotides: TGTGCCAGCACACGTCACTATGGCAATCAGCCCCAGCATTTT. This codes for CASTRHYGNQPQHF. V is TRBV27 and J is TRBJ1-5; D is undetermined. V was pared by 7 bases and J by 2 bases, with 12 bases between. CDR3 length: 14 amino acids. Germline CDR1 reads MNHEY; CDR2 reads SMNVEV (reference sequence).

J is TRBJ2-7 and V is TRBV6-5; maybe TRBD1 (5 bases). The germline gives CDR1 MNHEY, CDR2 SVGAGI. The V and J ends lost 5 bases and 0 bases respectively, with 14 bases between them. This CDR3 spans 15 amino acids. The CDR3 nucleotides read TGTGCCAGCAGTAAACAGGCTGCGAGCTCCTACGAGCAGTACTTC. It translates to CASSKQAASSYEQYF.

This chain uses TRBV9 with TRBJ1-4; 10 positions agree with TRBD1. Germline V lookup: CDR1 SGDLS, CDR2 YYNGEE. The length of the CDR3 is 15 residues. V lost 0 bases to trimming and J lost 5 bases; unmatched junction nucleotides: 1. The CDR3 region is CASSVGTGGNEKLFF. For the CDR3, the DNA is TGTGCCAGCAGCGTAGGGACAGGGGGGAATGAAAAACTGTTTTTT. The whole variable domain, filled in from reference TRBV9 and TRBJ1-4, reads DSGVTQTPKHLITATGQRVTLRCSPRSGDLSVYWYQQSLDQGLQFLIQYYNGEERAKGNILERFSAQQFPDLHSELNLSSLELGDSALYFCASSVGTGGNEKLFFGSGTQLSVL.

The J gene is TRBJ2-7, the V gene TRBV2; D is uncertain. The ends were cut back, 3 bases at V and 3 bases at J, with 12 bases in the middle. The CDR3 has 14 amino acids. CDR1 is SNHLY, CDR2 FYNNEI, per germline. The CDR3 protein is CASSEVQVFYEQYF. DNA for the CDR3: TGTGCCAGCAGTGAGGTCCAGGTTTTCTACGAGCAGTACTTC.

The genes are TRBV4-1 and TRBJ2-5; 16 nucleotides agree with TRBD2. Germline V gives CDR1 MGHRA, CDR2 YSYEKL. This CDR3 contains 17 residues. V was clipped by 1 base and J by 11 bases; unmatched bases: 10. This chain's CDR3 is CASSQGGLAGGPREQYF. The CDR3, as DNA: TGCGCCAGCAGCCAAGGGGGACTAGCGGGAGGGCCGCGGGAGCAGTACTTC.

The chain is built from TRBV28 and TRBJ1-1, with D perhaps matching TRBD1 (6 bases). This CDR3 contains 16 residues. CDR1 MDHEN and CDR2 SYDVKM come from the germline V gene. V lost 3 bases to trimming and J lost 1 base, with 15 bases between them. CDR3 nucleotide sequence: TGTGCCAGCAGTTTTAGCTTGGGGGCATCGAACACTGAAGCTTTCTTT. Amino acid sequence: CASSFSLGASNTEAFF.

This chain links TRBV27 with TRBJ2-7; D remains ambiguous. CDR1 is MNHEY, CDR2 SMNVEV, per germline (reference sequence). Trimming removed 4 bases from V and 3 bases from J, with 4 bases in between. The CDR3 loop spans 11 amino acids. CDR3 nucleotide sequence: TGTGCCAGCAGTTCTTACTACGAGCAGTACTTC. Its protein is CASSSYYEQYF.

The chain recombines TRBV6-5 with TRBJ2-3; 7 bases match TRBD2. After removal of 0 bases from V and 2 bases from J, the junction contained 5 bases not matched to a gene. CDR1 and CDR2 from the germline V gene are MNHEY and SVGAGI. This CDR3 region has 16 residues. The CDR3 DNA is TGTGCCAGCAGTTACTCTGCGGGAGTAACCACAGATACGCAGTATTTT. Its protein product is CASSYSAGVTTDTQYF.

V is TRBV27 and J is TRBJ1-2; the match to TRBD1 covers 7 bases. The CDR3 contains 14 residues. Germline assignment: CDR1 MNHEY and CDR2 SMNVEV (reference sequence). J was trimmed by 5 bases and V by 5 bases; bases with no gene match: 8. CDR3 in amino acids: CASSPDRVGYGYTF. CDR3 coding DNA: TGTGCCAGCAGTCCCGACAGGGTGGGATATGGCTACACCTTC.

This clone appeared a few times. The CDR3 DNA follows: TGTGCCAGCAGCTTCGAGGGGGGGGAGACCCAGTACTTC. This translates into CASSFEGGETQYF. The J gene is TRBJ2-5, the V gene TRBV11-1; possibly TRBD2 for D (7 bases). CDR3 length equals 13 residues. V gave up 3 bases and J gave up 5 bases, with 10 bases separating them. Germline-derived CDR1 and CDR2 are SGHAT and FQDESV (reference sequence).

There are a few counts of this clone. The rearrangement links TRBV15 to TRBJ2-3; 8 bases line up with TRBD2. CDR3 length: 14 residues. V shed 4 bases and J 6 bases; nucleotides not matched to a gene: 6. Germline CDR1 is LNHNV and CDR2 is YYDKDF (reference sequence). CDR3 in amino acids: CATSNEAGEDTQYF. The DNA of the CDR3 is TGTGCCACCAGCAACGAAGCGGGAGAGGATACGCAGTATTTT. The whole variable domain, filled in from reference TRBV15 and TRBJ2-3, reads DAMVIQNPRYQVTQFGKPVTLSCSQTLNHNVMYWYQQKSSQAPKLLFHYYDKDFNNEADTPDNFQSRRPNTSFCFLDIRSPGLGDTAMYLCATSNEAGEDTQYFGPGTRLTVL.

The J gene is TRBJ2-1, the V gene TRBV11-2, with D perhaps TRBD1 (6 bases). Germline loops: CDR1 SGHAT, CDR2 FQNNGV. V lost 3 bases and J 0 bases, leaving 9 bases between the germline ends. The CDR3 covers 15 residues. CDR3 protein: CASSFTGSSYNEQFF. The DNA of the CDR3 is TGTGCCAGCAGCTTTACAGGGAGCTCCTACAATGAGCAGTTCTTC.

The chain joins TRBV9 to TRBJ2-3, with 8 bases matching TRBD2. From germline, CDR1 is SGDLS and CDR2 YYNGEE. This CDR3 contains 16 residues. Trimming took 0 bases from V and 3 from J; bases not matched to a gene: 6. The CDR3 DNA follows: TGTGCCAGCAGCGTAGAGCCGGGAGGGAGGACAGATACGCAGTATTTT. Translating gives CASSVEPGGRTDTQYF.

V and J are TRBV6-5 and TRBJ2-3; 10 bases match TRBD2. V dropped 7 bases and J dropped 3; count of bases not matched to a gene: 7. The CDR3 spans 15 residues. CDR1 is MNHEY and CDR2 is SVGAGI in the germline V gene. CDR3: CASKSSGGVTDTQYF. Written as DNA, the CDR3 is TGTGCCAGCAAGTCTAGCGGGGGTGTGACAGATACGCAGTATTTT.

The rearrangement joins TRBV28 to TRBJ1-1; D is unclear. V gave up 2 bases and J gave up 5 bases, with 12 bases separating them. This CDR3 comprises 14 residues. The V gene's germline CDR1 is MDHEN and CDR2 SYDVKM. DNA for the CDR3: TGTGCCAGCAGTTTAAACTATCTTTCTACTGAAGCTTTCTTT. Translating gives CASSLNYLSTEAFF.

This chain connects TRBV28 to TRBJ2-4, with TRBD2 matching 13 bases. J was trimmed by 3 bases and V by 5 bases; bases with no gene match: 7. In germline, CDR1 is MDHEN, CDR2 SYDVKM. The CDR3 runs 17 residues. The CDR3 here is CASSPTSGRPHKNIQYF. The CDR3 bases are TGTGCCAGCAGTCCGACTAGCGGGAGGCCTCACAAAAACATTCAGTACTTC.